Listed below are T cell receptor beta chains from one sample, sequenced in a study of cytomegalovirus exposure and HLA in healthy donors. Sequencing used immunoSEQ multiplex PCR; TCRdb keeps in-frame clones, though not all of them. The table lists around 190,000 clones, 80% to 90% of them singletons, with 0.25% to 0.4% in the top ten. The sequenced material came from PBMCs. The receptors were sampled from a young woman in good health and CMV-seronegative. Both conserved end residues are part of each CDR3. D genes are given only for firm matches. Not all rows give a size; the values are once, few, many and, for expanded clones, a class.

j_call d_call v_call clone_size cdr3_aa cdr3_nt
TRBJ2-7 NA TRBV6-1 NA CASSGPQGREQYF TGTGCCAGCAGCGGCCCCCAGGGGCGCGAGCAGTACTTC
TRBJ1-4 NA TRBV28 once CASSPANEKLFF TGTGCCAGCAGTCCGGCTAATGAAAAACTGTTTTTT
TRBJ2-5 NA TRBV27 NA CASSFRGFSETQYF TGTGCCAGCAGTTTCAGGGGTTTTAGTGAGACCCAGTACTTC
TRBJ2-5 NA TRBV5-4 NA CASSLGGPETQYF TGTGCCAGCAGCTTGGGGGGGCCAGAGACCCAGTACTTC
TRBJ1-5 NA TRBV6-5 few CASSFTGSNQPQHF TGTGCCAGCAGTTTTACAGGTAGCAATCAGCCCCAGCATTTT
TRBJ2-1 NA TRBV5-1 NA CASSRVGQGQFF TGCGCCAGCAGCCGGGTCGGCCAGGGCCAGTTCTTC
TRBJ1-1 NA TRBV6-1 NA CASSGSWGLMNTEAFF TGTGCCAGCAGTGGCTCTTGGGGGCTGATGAACACTGAAGCTTTCTTT
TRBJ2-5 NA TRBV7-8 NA CASSLMGDNLQETQYF TGTGCCAGCAGCCTAATGGGGGACAACCTTCAAGAGACCCAGTACTTC
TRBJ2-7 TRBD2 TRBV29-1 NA CSALLLALGSYEQYF TGCAGCGCTCTCCTACTAGCGTTAGGGTCCTACGAGCAGTACTTC
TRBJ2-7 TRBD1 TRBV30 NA CAWSSGQGPYEQYF TGTGCCTGGAGTTCGGGACAGGGACCCTACGAGCAGTACTTC
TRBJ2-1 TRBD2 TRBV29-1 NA CSAGTSGSYNEQFF TGCAGCGCTGGGACTAGCGGCTCCTACAATGAGCAGTTCTTC